The TCR beta chain described here comes from a study of cytomegalovirus exposure and HLA in healthy donors. Study-wide context: Unique TCRs numbering some 80 million, obtained from HLA-typed donors, made up an early data release.

In the PCR, 60 Vbeta and 13 Jbeta primers were used. Sequencing was performed with immunoSEQ multiplex PCR; in TCRdb, only in-frame clones are kept and a portion is missing. The data hold some 200,000 clones, with roughly 80% observed a single time. Germline values: CDR1 LNHDA, CDR2 SQIVND (reference sequence). The CDR3 extends over 16 amino acids. V was shortened by 1 base and J by 0 bases, with 10 bases between the two germline ends. This receptor was obtained from a young woman in good health and CMV-seronegative. The genes are TRBV19 and TRBJ1-3; D is uncertain. The sequenced sample was PBMCs. This CDR3 reads CASSIVGSSSGNTIYF. In DNA, the CDR3 is TGTGCCAGTAGTATAGTTGGCAGTTCCTCTGGAAACACCATATATTTT.